This TCR beta chain was sequenced in a study of T cell responses to AZD1222 COVID-19 vaccine. Study conclusions and caveats: Variant regions that are unmutated are reportedly the target of nearly half of spike-specific TCRs. Among AZD1222 vaccinees, only five or six were seropositive at baseline. Females outnumbered males among donors, who were mostly white British; clonal diversity was possibly underestimated.

This table comes from immunoSEQ multiplex PCR, and its TCRdb copy is limited to in-frame clones, with some not included. The sample holds roughly 120,000 clones; approximately 94% are singletons and the top ten take 2.5% to 3%. V lost 2 bases and J lost 2, with 11 bases in between. Germline CDR1 is SGHRS and CDR2 is YFSETQ. This CDR3 spans 15 amino acids. Second-dose recipients at about 4 or about 12 weeks were treated as one pooled group. About this clone: Its antigen is still unknown.

The sample consisted of peripheral blood, taken 28 days after the second AZD1222 dose. This chain joins TRBV5-1 and TRBJ1-3; the D gene is possibly TRBD1 (6 bases). This TCR was sampled from an adult who received the AZD1222 COVID-19 vaccine. DNA of the CDR3: TGCGCCAGCAGCTTACAGGGATATGCTGGAAACACCATATATTTT. Translation: CASSLQGYAGNTIYF.